Presented here are 17 T cell receptor beta chains from one specimen sequenced in a study of low-dose radiotherapy and immunotherapy resistance in tumors. Specified time point: before trial treatment. Alpha and beta chains were covered, as first-strand cDNA relied on TRAV- and TRBV-specific primers. TCRs underwent about 20 PCR cycles of amplification with a constant-region primer and V-primer adapter. MiXCR, applied by TCRdb to the reads, yields one record per CDR3 protein. The sample records 100,000 or so distinct CDR3 sequences, 9.4% being singletons. The material sequenced was PBMCs, taken before treatment. These receptors came from a male donor with prostate cancer.

V and J are TRBV20-1 and TRBJ1-5; D ambiguous. Germline assignment: CDR1 DFQATT and CDR2 SNEGSKA (reference sequence). The CDR3 covers 12 residues. The V gene lost 8 bases and the J gene lost 0 bases, with 8 bases spanning the gap. The CDR3: CSTRNSNQPQHF. The CDR3 bases are TGCAGTACTCGGAATAGCAATCAGCCCCAGCATTTT.

V and J are TRBV5-5 and TRBJ2-7; 9 nucleotides line up with TRBD2. Germline CDR1 and CDR2: SGHKS and YYEKEE (reference sequence). CDR3 length equals 14 residues. J was trimmed by 3 bases and V by 0 bases; bases with no gene match: 1. The CDR3 sequence: CASSLGSGSYEQYF. In DNA form, the CDR3 reads TGTGCCAGCAGCTTGGGTAGCGGGAGCTACGAGCAGTACTTC.

This clonotype was detected many times. The J gene is TRBJ2-1, the V gene TRBV29-1, with 10 bases matching TRBD1. In germline, CDR1 is SQVTM, CDR2 ANQGSEA. After removal of 6 bases from V and 10 bases from J, the junction contained 9 bases not matched to a gene. This CDR3 is built from 13 residues. CDR3 residues: CSVGQGVNREQFF. The DNA of the CDR3 is TGCAGCGTCGGACAGGGGGTGAATCGGGAGCAGTTCTTC.

This clonotype was recorded at least ten times. J is TRBJ1-1 and V is TRBV7-2, with a tentative D call TRBD1 (5 bases). This CDR3 has 14 residues. Germline values: CDR1 SGHTA, CDR2 FQGNSA. Between the trimmed V and J ends, which lost 5 bases and 3 bases, there was a span of 13 bases. The CDR3 nucleotides read TGTGCCAGCAGCCGGGGACGGTGGGACACTGAAGCTTTCTTT. This gives the protein CASSRGRWDTEAFF.

Ten or more counts support this clonotype. V gene TRBV28 combines with J gene TRBJ2-7, with D maybe TRBD1 (6 bases). Germline V gives CDR1 MDHEN, CDR2 SYDVKM. Trimming took off 4 bases at V and 5 bases at J, with 9 bases between the two ends. The CDR3 extends over 12 amino acids. The CDR3 coding sequence is TGTGCCAGCAGTTACAGGGCCCACGAGCAGTACTTC. Protein: CASSYRAHEQYF.

This clonotype showed up many times. This chain joins TRBV28 and TRBJ1-2; a weak D match, TRBD1 (6 bases). In germline, CDR1 is MDHEN, CDR2 SYDVKM. There are 13 residues in the CDR3. V was clipped by 3 bases and J by 4 bases, with 9 bases between them. CDR3 sequence: CASSFTDSYGYTF. CDR3 sequence (DNA): TGTGCCAGCAGTTTTACGGACAGCTATGGCTACACCTTC.

The table lists this clonotype with many counts. The chain carries TRBV12-3 or TRBV12-4 and TRBJ2-7; no firm D call. This CDR3 has 14 residues. Trimming shortened V by 7 bases and J by 2 bases, and 15 bases separated the two germline ends. This chain's CDR3 is CASTASWAAYEQYF. CDR3 DNA sequence: TGTGCCAGCACGGCGTCGTGGGCCGCCTACGAGCAGTACTTC.

This clonotype was found many times. The chain combines TRBV15 with TRBJ2-4, with D hard to call. V lost 3 bases, J lost 0 bases, and 9 bases lay in between. Germline CDR1 reads LNHNV; CDR2 reads YYDKDF (reference sequence). This CDR3 spans 15 amino acids. Here the CDR3 DNA reads TGTGCCACCAGCAGGAAAGCCACAGCCAAAAACATTCAGTACTTC. As protein: CATSRKATAKNIQYF.

V gene TRBV27 combines with J gene TRBJ2-3; D not resolved. Trimming left V 6 bases short and J 0 bases short, with 10 bases between. Germline CDR1 and CDR2: MNHEY and SMNVEV (reference sequence). CDR3 length: 14 residues. The CDR3 reads CASRSTYSTDTQYF. CDR3 bases: TGTGCCAGCAGGTCGACATATAGCACAGATACGCAGTATTTT.

This clonotype was counted ten times or more. The chain uses TRBV25-1 and TRBJ1-4; 10 nucleotides agree with TRBD1. This CDR3 has 15 residues. With V trimmed by 3 bases and J by 7 bases, 5 bases remained unmatched. In germline, CDR1 is MGHDK, CDR2 SYGVNS. The CDR3 is CASSDPTGGGEKLFF. CDR3 nucleotide sequence: TGTGCCAGCAGTGACCCGACAGGGGGCGGTGAAAAACTGTTTTTT.

In its sample, this clonotype was seen many times. The chain combines TRBV29-1 with TRBJ1-4; D is uncertain. This CDR3 contains 12 residues. Trimming cost V 1 base and J 8 bases, with 8 bases left between them. Germline loops: CDR1 SQVTM, CDR2 ANQGSEA. CDR3 sequence: CSVEGLQEKLFF. Here the CDR3 DNA reads TGCAGCGTTGAAGGATTACAGGAAAAACTGTTTTTT.

This clonotype came up many times. The chain employs TRBV7-9 and TRBJ2-7, with 8 bases that match TRBD1. V was pared by 5 bases and J by 6 bases, with 12 bases of the junction left unmatched. This CDR3 comprises 15 residues. The germline gives CDR1 SEHNR, CDR2 FQNEAQ (reference sequence). For the CDR3, the DNA is TGTGCCAGCAGCCCTCTACTCGGACAGGGCCGCGAGCAGTACTTC. It is translated as CASSPLLGQGREQYF.

This clonotype came up many times. The chain uses TRBV7-9 and TRBJ1-4; no clear D. Germline V lookup: CDR1 SEHNR, CDR2 FQNEAQ (reference sequence). The CDR3 has 15 residues. V gave up 5 bases and J gave up 0 bases, with 10 bases separating them. The CDR3 spells CASSTPLATNEKLFF. The CDR3 DNA reads TGTGCCAGCAGCACCCCGTTAGCAACTAATGAAAAACTGTTTTTT.

On this clonotype itself: A far larger clone is only one base removed, so a read error is likely. The chain has TRBV29-1 and TRBJ2-7; TRBD2 aligns across 7 bases. The CDR3 length is 13 residues. Unmatched junction bases numbered 9, after V lost 3 bases and J lost 7 bases. Per the germline V gene, CDR1 is SQVTM and CDR2 is ANQGSEA. CDR3: CSVDWDYYNEQYF. In DNA, the CDR3 is TGCAGCGTTGATTGGGACTACTACAATGAGCAGTACTTC.

The CDR3 sequence is CSARSETQYF. In DNA, the CDR3 is TGCAGTGCTAGGTCCGAGACCCAGTACTTC. The chain recombines TRBV20-1 with TRBJ2-5; D is uncertain. V shed 3 bases and J shed 5 bases, with 4 bases lying between them. The CDR3 has 10 residues. Germline V CDR1 and CDR2: DFQATT, SNEGSKA (reference sequence).

This clonotype was counted ten times or more. This chain joins TRBV27 and TRBJ2-1, with D tentatively TRBD1 or TRBD2 (5 bases each). The CDR3 sequence is 13 residues long. Germline V lookup: CDR1 MNHEY, CDR2 SMNVEV (reference sequence). V lost 9 bases and J lost 8, with 17 bases in between. The CDR3 nucleotides are TGTGCCAGGCTAATGGGGGTAAGCGATGAGCAGTTCTTC. As protein: CARLMGVSDEQFF.

This clonotype was found many times. The chain carries TRBV28 and TRBJ2-6; D is ambiguous. Germline values: CDR1 MDHEN, CDR2 SYDVKM. V lost 6 bases to trimming and J lost 2 bases, with 11 bases between them. The CDR3 is made up of 15 amino acids. CDR3 protein: CASSFGYAGANVLTF. DNA for the CDR3: TGTGCCAGCAGCTTTGGATACGCTGGGGCCAACGTCCTGACTTTC.